This TCR beta chain was identified in a study of PD-L1 blockade in urothelial cancer. Study-level background: The patients had undergone anywhere from 0 to 3 prior chemotherapy regimens. When blood samples were assessed, the median T cell count was around 140,000.

Specified time point: pretreatment peripheral blood. Individual patients had between 1 and 8 samples, taken pretreatment and on-treatment. The repertoire was sequenced with immunoSEQ multiplex PCR; TCRdb's copy has only in-frame clones and lacks some. This sample has about 43,000 clones, with around 84% found just once. CDR1 is SGHDN and CDR2 is FVKESK in the germline V gene. V was shortened by 8 bases and J by 2 bases, with 18 bases between the two germline ends. This CDR3 region has 15 residues. The chain carries TRBV14 and TRBJ1-1; possible D gene TRBD1, 5 bases. The sample consisted of PBMCs, taken around atezolizumab (anti-PD-L1) treatment. This sequence originates from a man in his sixties with urothelial cancer. The CDR3 sequence is CASSRYGGGNTEAFF. DNA of the CDR3: TGTGCCAGCTCGAGGTATGGGGGAGGTAACACTGAAGCTTTCTTT.